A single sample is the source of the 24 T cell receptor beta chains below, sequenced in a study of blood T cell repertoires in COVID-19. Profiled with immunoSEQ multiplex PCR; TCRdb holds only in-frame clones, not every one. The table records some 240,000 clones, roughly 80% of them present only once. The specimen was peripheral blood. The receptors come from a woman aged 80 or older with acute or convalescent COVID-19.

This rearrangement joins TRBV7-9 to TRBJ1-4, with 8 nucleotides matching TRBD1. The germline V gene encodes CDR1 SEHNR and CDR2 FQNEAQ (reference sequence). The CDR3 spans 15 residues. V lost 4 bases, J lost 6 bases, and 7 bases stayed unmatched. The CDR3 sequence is CASSSDRGLDEKLFF. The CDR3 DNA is TGTGCCAGCAGCTCCGACAGGGGACTGGATGAAAAACTGTTTTTT.

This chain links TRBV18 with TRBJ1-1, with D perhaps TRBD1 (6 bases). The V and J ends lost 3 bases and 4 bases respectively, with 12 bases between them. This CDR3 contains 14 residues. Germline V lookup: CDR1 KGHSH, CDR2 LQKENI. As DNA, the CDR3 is TGTGCCAGCTCACCTACAGGGCCAGGCACTGAAGCTTTCTTT. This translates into CASSPTGPGTEAFF.

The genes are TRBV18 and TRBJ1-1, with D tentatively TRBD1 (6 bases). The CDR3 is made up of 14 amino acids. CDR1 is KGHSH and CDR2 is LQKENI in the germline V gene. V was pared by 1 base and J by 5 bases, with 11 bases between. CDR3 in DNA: TGTGCCAGCTCACCACGCGGGGGGCAGACTGAAGCTTTCTTT. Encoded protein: CASSPRGGQTEAFF.

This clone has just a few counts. CDR3 loop: CATSDPGLAGGKETQYF. CDR3 nucleotide sequence: TGTGCCACCAGTGACCCTGGACTAGCGGGGGGAAAAGAGACCCAGTACTTC. J is TRBJ2-5 and V is TRBV24-1, with 14 bases that match TRBD2. J was trimmed by 3 bases and V by 4 bases; bases with no gene match: 6. The CDR3 has 17 amino acids. Germline V gene data show CDR1 as KGHDR and CDR2 as SFDVKD.

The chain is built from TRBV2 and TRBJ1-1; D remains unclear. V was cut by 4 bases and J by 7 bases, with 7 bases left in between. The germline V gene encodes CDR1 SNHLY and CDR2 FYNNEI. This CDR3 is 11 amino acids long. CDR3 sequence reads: CASSGALEAFF. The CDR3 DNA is TGTGCCAGCAGTGGGGCCCTTGAAGCTTTCTTT.

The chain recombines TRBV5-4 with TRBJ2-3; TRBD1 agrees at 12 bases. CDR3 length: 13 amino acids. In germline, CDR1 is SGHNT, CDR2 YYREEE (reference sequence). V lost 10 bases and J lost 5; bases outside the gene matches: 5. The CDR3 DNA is TGTGCCGGCCGGGACAGGGGGCGAGATACGCAGTATTTT. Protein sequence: CAGRDRGRDTQYF. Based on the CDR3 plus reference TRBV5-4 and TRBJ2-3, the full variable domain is ETGVTQSPTHLIKTRGQQVTLRCSSQSGHNTVSWYQQALGQGPQFIFQYYREEENGRGNFPPRFSGLQFPNYSSELNVNALELDDSALYLCAGRDRGRDTQYFGPGTRLTVL.

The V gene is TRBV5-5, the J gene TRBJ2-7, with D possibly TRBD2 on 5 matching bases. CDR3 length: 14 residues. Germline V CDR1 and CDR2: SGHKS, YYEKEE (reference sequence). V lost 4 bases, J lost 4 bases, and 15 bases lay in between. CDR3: CASSIEGLPYEQYF. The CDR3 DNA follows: TGTGCCAGCAGCATTGAGGGATTACCATACGAGCAGTACTTC. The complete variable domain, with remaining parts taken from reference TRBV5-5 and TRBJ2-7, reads DAGVTQSPTHLIKTRGQQVTLRCSPISGHKSVSWYQQVLGQGPQFIFQYYEKEERGRGNFPDRFSARQFPNYSSELNVNALLLGDSALYLCASSIEGLPYEQYFGPGTRLTVT.

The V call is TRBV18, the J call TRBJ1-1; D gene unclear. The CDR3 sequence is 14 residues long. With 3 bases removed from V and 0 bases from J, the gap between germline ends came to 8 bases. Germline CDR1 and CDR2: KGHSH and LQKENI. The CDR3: CASSPTTLNTEAFF. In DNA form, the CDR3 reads TGTGCCAGCTCACCGACAACTCTGAACACTGAAGCTTTCTTT.

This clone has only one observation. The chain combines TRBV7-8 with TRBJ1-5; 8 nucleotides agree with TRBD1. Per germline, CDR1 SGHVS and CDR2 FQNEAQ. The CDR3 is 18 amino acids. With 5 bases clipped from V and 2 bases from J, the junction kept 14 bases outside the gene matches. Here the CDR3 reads CASSRGQGGYGRNQPQHF. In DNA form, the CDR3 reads TGTGCCAGCAGCCGCGGACAGGGAGGGTATGGACGCAATCAGCCCCAGCATTTT.

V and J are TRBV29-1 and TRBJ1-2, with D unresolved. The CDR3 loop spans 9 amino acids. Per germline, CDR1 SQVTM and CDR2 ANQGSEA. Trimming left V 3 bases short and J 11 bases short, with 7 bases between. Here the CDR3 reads CSVDPSYTF. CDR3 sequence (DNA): TGCAGCGTTGACCCCTCTTACACCTTC.

The CDR3 is CATSTGGSPERGTF. CDR3 nucleotide sequence: TGTGCCACCAGCACTGGGGGCTCTCCTGAGCGGGGCACCTTC. The chain is built from TRBV15 and TRBJ1-2, with D possibly matching TRBD1 (6 bases). CDR3 length equals 14 residues. Trimming pared 4 bases from V and 13 bases from J, leaving 22 bases between. Germline CDR1 reads LNHNV; CDR2 reads YYDKDF (reference sequence).

For the CDR3, the DNA is TGTGCCAGCAGCCAAAGAAGGGACAGGGGGCACGACGAGCAGTACTTC. Protein product: CASSQRRDRGHDEQYF. This chain uses TRBV3-1 (or the pseudogene TRBV3-2) with TRBJ2-7; 12 bases are a match to TRBD1. This CDR3 contains 16 residues. Germline V gives CDR1 LGHDT, CDR2 YNNKEL (reference sequence). Germline trimming cut 2 bases from V and 5 bases from J; bases unmatched to any gene: 7.

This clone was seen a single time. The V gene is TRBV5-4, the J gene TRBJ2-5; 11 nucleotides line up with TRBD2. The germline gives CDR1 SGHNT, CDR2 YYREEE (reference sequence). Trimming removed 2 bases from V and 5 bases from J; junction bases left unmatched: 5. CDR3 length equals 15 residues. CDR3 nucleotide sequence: TGTGCCAGCAGCTTTAGCGGGGGGGCCTTGGAGACCCAGTACTTC. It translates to CASSFSGGALETQYF.

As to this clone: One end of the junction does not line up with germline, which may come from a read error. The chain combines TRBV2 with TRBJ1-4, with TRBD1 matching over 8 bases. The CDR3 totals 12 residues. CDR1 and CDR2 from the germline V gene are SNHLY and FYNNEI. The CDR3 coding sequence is TGTGCCAGCAGTTCTGGACAGGGAGATCGCTCTTTT. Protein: CASSSGQGDRSF.

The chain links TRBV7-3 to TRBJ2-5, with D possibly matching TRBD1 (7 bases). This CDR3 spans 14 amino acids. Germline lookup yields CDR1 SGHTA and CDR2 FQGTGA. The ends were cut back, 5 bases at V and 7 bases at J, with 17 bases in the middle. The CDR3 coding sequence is TGTGCCAGCAGCCTCCAGGGGGGCCTGGGGACCCAGTACTTC. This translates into CASSLQGGLGTQYF.

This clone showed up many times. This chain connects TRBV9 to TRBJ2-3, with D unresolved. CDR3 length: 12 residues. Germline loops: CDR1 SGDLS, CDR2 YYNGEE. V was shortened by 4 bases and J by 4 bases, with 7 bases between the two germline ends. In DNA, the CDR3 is TGTGCCAGCAGCTCCGAGGCAGATACGCAGTATTTT. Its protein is CASSSEADTQYF.

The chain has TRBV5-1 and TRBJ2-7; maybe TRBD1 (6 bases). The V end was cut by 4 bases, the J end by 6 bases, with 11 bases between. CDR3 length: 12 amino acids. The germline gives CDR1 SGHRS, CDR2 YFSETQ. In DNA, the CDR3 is TGCGCCAGCAGCACACAGGGTCGCGAGCAGTACTTC. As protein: CASSTQGREQYF.

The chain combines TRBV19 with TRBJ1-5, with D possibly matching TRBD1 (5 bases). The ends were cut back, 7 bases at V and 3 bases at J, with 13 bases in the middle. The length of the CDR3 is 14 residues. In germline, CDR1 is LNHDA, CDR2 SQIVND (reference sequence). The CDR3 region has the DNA TGTGCCAGTAAGGGGCAGACCTCCAATCAGCCCCAGCATTTT. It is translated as CASKGQTSNQPQHF.

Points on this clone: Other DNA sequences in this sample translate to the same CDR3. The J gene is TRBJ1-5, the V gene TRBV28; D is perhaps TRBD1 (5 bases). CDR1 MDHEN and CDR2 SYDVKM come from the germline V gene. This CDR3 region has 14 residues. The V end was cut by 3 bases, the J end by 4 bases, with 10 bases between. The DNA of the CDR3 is TGTGCCAGCAGTTTGGGGCAGACTAATCAGCCCCAGCATTTT. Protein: CASSLGQTNQPQHF.

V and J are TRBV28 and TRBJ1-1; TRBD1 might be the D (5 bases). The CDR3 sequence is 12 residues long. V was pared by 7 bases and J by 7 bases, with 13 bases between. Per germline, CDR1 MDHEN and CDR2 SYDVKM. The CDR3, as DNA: TGTGCCAGCAAGGAGGGGAATGATGAAGCTTTCTTT. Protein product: CASKEGNDEAFF.

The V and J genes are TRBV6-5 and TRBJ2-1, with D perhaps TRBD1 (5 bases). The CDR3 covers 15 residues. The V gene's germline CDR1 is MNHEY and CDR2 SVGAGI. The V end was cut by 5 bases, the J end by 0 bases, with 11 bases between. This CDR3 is CASSRTHLSYNEQFF. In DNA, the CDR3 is TGTGCCAGCAGTCGGACACATCTCTCCTACAATGAGCAGTTCTTC.

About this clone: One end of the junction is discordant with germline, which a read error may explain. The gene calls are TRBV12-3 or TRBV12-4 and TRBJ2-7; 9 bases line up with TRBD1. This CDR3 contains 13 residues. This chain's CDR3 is CASSSQGAYGQYF. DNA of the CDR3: TGTGCCAGCAGTTCACAGGGGGCATACGGGCAGTACTTC.

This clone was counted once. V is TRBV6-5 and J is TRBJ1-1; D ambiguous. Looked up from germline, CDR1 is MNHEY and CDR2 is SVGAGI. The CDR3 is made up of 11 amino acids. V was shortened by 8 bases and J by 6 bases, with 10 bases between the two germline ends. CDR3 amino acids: CASGTGAEAFF. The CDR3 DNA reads TGTGCCAGCGGTACCGGAGCTGAAGCTTTCTTT.

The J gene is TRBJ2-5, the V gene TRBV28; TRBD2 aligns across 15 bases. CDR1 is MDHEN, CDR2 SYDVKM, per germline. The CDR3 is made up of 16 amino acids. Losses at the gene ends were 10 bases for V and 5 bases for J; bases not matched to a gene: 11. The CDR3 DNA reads TGTGCCACCTACAGGACTAGCGGGGGGGCAGGGGAGACCCAGTACTTC. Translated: CATYRTSGGAGETQYF.